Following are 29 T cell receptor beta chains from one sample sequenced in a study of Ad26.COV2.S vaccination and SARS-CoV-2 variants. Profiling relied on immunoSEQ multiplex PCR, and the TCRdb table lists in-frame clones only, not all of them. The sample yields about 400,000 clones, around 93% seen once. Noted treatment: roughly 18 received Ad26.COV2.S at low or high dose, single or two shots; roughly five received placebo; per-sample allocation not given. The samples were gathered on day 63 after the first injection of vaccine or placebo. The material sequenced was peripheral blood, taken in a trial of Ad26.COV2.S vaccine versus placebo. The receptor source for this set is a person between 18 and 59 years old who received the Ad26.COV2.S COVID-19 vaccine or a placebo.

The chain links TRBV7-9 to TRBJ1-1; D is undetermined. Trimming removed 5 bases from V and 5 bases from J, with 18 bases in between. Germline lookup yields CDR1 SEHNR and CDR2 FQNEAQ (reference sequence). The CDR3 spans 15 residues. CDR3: CASSPRYGRGTEAFF. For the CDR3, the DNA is TGTGCCAGCAGCCCAAGATACGGACGAGGGACTGAAGCTTTCTTT.

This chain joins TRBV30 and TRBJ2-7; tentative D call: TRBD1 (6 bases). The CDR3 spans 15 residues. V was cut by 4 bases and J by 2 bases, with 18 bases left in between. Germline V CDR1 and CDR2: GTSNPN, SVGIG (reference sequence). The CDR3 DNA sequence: TGTGCCTGGAAACAGCCGACAGGTTTCGCCTACGAGCAGTACTTC. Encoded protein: CAWKQPTGFAYEQYF.

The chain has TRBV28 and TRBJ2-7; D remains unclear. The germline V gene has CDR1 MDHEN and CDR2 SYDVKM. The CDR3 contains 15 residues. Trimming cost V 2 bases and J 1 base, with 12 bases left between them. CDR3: CASSLRTSYSYEQYF. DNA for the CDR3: TGTGCCAGCAGTTTACGTACATCTTATTCCTACGAGCAGTACTTC.

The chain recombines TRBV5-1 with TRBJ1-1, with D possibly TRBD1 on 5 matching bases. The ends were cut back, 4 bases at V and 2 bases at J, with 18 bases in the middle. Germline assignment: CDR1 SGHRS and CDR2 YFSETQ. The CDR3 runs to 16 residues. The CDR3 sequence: CASSENTGTVNTEAFF. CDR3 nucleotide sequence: TGCGCCAGCAGCGAAAATACCGGGACGGTTAACACTGAAGCTTTCTTT.

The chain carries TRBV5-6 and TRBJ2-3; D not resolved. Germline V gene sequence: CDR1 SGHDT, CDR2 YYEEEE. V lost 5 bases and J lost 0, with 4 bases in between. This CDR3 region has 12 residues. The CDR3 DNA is TGTGCCAGCAGTTCTAGCACAGATACGCAGTATTTT. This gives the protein CASSSSTDTQYF.

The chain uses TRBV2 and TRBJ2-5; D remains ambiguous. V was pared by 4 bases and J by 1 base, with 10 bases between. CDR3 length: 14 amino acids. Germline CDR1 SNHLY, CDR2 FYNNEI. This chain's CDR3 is CASSVPNPQETQYF. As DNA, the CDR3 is TGTGCCAGCAGTGTGCCGAACCCCCAAGAGACCCAGTACTTC.

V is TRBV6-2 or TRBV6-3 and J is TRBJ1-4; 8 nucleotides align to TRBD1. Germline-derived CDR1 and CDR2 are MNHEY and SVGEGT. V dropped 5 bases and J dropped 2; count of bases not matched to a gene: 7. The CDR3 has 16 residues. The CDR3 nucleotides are TGTGCCAGCAGTGGCGAGAACAGGGGGACTAATGAAAAACTGTTTTTT. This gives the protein CASSGENRGTNEKLFF.

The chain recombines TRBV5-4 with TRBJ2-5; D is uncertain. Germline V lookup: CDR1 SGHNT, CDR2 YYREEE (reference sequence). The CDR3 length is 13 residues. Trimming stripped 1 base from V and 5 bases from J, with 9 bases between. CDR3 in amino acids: CASSLIVGETQYF. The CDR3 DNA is TGTGCCAGCAGCTTGATAGTTGGGGAGACCCAGTACTTC.

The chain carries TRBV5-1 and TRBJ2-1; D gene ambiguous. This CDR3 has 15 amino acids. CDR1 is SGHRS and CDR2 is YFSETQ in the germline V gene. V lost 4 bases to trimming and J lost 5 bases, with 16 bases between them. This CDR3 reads CASSQVGNRNNEQFF. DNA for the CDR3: TGCGCCAGCAGCCAGGTTGGGAATCGAAACAATGAGCAGTTCTTC.

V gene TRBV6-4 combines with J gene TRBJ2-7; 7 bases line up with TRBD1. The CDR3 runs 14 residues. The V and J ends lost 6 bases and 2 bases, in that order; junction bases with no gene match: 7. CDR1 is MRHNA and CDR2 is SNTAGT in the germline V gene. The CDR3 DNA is TGTGCCAGCAGGGGACAGTCCCCCCCCTACGAGCAGTACTTC. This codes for CASRGQSPPYEQYF.

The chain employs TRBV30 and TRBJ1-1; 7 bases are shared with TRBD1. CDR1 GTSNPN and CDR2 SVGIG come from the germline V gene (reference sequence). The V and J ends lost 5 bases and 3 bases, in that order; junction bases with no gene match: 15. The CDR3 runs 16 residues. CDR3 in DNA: TGTGCCTGGGGCGAAACAGGGGTTATGGAGTACACTGAAGCTTTCTTT. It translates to CAWGETGVMEYTEAFF. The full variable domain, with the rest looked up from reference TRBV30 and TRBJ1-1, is SQTIHQWPATLVQPVGSPLSLECTVEGTSNPNLYWYRQAAGRGLQLLFYSVGIGQISSEVPQNLSASRPQDRQFILSSKKLLLSDSGFYLCAWGETGVMEYTEAFFGQGTRLTVV.

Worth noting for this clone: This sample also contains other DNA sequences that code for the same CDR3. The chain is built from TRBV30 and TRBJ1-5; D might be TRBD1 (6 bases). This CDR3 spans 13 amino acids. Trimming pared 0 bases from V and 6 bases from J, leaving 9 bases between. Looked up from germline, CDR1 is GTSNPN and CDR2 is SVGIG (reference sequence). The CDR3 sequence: CAWSVQGSQPQHF. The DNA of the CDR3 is TGTGCCTGGAGTGTACAGGGTTCTCAGCCCCAGCATTTT.

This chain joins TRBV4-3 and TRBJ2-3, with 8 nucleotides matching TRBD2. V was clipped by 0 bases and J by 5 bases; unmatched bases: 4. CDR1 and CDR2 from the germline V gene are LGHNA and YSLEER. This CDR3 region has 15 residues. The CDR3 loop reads CASSQDRGGEDTQYF. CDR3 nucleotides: TGCGCCAGCAGCCAAGATCGGGGGGGCGAAGATACGCAGTATTTT.

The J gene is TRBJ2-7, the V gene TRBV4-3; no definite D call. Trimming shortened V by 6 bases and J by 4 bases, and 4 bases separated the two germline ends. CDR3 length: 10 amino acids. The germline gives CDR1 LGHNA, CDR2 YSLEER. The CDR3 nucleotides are TGCGCCAGCAGTACGTACGAGCAGTACTTC. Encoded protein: CASSTYEQYF.

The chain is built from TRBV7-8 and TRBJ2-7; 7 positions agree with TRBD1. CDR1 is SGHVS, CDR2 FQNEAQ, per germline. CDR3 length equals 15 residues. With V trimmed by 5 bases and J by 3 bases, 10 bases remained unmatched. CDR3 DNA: TGTGCCAGCAGCCTAAGTCGGGCAGGGGGCTACGAGCAGTACTTC. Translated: CASSLSRAGGYEQYF.

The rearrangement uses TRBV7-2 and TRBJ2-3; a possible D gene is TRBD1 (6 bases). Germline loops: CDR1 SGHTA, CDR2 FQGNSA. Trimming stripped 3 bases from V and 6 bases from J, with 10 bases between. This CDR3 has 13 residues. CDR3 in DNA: TGTGCCAGCAGCTTCCAGGGGTCGGATACGCAGTATTTT. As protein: CASSFQGSDTQYF.

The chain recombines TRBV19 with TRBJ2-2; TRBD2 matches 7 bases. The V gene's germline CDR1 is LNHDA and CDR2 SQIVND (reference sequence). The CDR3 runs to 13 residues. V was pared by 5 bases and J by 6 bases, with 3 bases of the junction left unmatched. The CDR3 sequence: CASSLGGAGELFF. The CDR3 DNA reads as TGTGCCAGTAGTTTGGGGGGGGCCGGGGAGCTGTTTTTT. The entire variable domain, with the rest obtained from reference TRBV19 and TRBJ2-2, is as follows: DGGITQSPKYLFRKEGQNVTLSCEQNLNHDAMYWYRQDPGQGLRLIYYSQIVNDFQKGDIAEGYSVSREKKESFPLTVTSAQKNPTAFYLCASSLGGAGELFFGEGSRLTVL.

The CDR3 coding sequence is TGTGCCAGCAGCAATCGACAGGGGGCTTGTGGCGGGGAGCTGTTTTTT. As protein: CASSNRQGACGGELFF. The chain carries TRBV21-1 and TRBJ2-2; whether TRBD1, the table's D call, matches the DNA was not checked. TRBV21-1 is tagged as a pseudogene. This CDR3 has 16 amino acids.

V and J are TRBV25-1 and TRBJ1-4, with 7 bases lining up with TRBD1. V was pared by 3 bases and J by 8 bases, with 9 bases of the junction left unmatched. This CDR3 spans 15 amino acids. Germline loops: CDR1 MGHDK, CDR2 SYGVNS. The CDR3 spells CASSDWRGRGEKLFF. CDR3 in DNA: TGTGCCAGCAGTGACTGGAGGGGGCGAGGGGAAAAACTGTTTTTT.

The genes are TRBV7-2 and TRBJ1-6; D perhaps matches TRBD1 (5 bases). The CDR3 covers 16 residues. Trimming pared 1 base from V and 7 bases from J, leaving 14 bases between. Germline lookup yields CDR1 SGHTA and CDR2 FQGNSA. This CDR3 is CASSLVLGRINSPLHF. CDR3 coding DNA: TGTGCCAGCAGCTTAGTACTGGGACGGATAAATTCACCCCTCCACTTT.

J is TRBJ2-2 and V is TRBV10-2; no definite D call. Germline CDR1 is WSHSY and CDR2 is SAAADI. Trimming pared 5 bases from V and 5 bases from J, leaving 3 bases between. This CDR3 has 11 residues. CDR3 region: CASSLTGELFF. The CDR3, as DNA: TGCGCCAGCAGTTTAACCGGGGAGCTGTTTTTT.

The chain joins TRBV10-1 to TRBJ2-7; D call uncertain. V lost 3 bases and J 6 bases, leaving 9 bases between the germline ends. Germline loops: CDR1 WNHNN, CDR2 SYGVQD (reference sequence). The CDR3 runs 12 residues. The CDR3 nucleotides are TGCGCCAGCAGTGATGCGAGGACCGAGCAGTACTTC. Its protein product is CASSDARTEQYF.

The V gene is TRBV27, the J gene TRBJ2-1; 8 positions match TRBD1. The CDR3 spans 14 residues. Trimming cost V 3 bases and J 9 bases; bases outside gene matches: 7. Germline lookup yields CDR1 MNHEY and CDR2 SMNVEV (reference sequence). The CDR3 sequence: CASSFHRQGSEQFF. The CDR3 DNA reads TGTGCCAGCAGTTTTCATCGACAGGGGAGTGAGCAGTTCTTC.

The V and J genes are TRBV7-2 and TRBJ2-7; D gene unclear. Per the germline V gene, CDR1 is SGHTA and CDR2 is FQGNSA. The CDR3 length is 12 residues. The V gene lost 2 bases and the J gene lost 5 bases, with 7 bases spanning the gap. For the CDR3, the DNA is TGTGCCAGCAGCTTAAAGGGTCACGAGCAGTACTTC. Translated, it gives CASSLKGHEQYF.

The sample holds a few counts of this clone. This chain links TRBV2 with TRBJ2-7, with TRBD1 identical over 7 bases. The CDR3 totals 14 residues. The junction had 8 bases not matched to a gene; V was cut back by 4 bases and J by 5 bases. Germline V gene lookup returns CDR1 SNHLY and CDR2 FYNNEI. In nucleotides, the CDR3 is TGTGCCAGCAGTGGAGGCAGGGGGTTAGACGAGCAGTACTTC. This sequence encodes CASSGGRGLDEQYF. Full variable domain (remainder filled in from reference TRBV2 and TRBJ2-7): EPEVTQTPSHQVTQMGQEVILRCVPISNHLYFYWYRQILGQKVEFLVSFYNNEISEKSEIFDDQFSVERPDGSNFTLKIRSTKLEDSAMYFCASSGGRGLDEQYFGPGTRLTVT.

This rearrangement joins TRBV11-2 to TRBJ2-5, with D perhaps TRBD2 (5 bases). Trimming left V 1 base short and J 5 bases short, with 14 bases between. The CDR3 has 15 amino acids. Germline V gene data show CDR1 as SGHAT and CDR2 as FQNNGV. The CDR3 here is CASSLAGSSSETQYF. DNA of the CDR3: TGTGCCAGCAGCTTAGCGGGGTCCTCGTCGGAGACCCAGTACTTC.

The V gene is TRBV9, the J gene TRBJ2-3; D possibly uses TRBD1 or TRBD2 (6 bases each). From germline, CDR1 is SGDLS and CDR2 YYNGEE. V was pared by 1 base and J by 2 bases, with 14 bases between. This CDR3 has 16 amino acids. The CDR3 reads CASSVRGDQNTDTQYF. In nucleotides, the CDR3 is TGTGCCAGCAGCGTAAGGGGGGACCAAAACACAGATACGCAGTATTTT.

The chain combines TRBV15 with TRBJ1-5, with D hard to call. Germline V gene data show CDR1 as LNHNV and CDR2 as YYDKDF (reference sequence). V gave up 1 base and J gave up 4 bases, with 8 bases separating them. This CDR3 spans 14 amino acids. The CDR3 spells CATSRVSENQPQHF. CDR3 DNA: TGTGCCACCAGCAGAGTATCTGAGAATCAGCCCCAGCATTTT.

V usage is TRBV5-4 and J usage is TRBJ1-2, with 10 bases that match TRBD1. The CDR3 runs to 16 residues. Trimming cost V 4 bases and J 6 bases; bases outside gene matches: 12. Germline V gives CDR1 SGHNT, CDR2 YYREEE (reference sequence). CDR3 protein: CASSPGGGQGRDGYTF. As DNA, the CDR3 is TGTGCCAGCAGCCCCGGGGGGGGACAGGGGAGAGATGGCTACACCTTC.